The TCR beta chain described here comes from a study of early T cells in non-severe SARS-CoV-2 infection (dated by TCRdb to about 2021). Study-level background: Because TCR sequencing was done on bulk RNA from unsorted whole blood, the alpha and beta chains could not be paired. Broad study findings and their caveats: Matching against VDJdb was skewed toward anti-spike CD8 responses, likely underestimated virus-specific expansions, and missed private and CD4 specificities.

There are 14 amino acids in the CDR3, from cysteine to phenylalanine inclusive. The DNA shown is the 42-base CDR3, in frame from base 1. The junction shows trimming of 2 bases on V and 2 bases on J, plus 10 bases between the germline ends. The germline V gene (reference sequence) gives CDR1 as MNHEY and CDR2 as SMNVEV. In its sample, this clonotype was seen many times. Its antigen remains unidentified. No base quality values were provided; no much bigger clone lies one nucleotide off. Library generation was performed with 5' RACE. The listed sequencing device is NextSeq 500. To correct for sequencing error and PCR bias, the TCR library protocol tagged individual cDNA molecules with unique molecular identifiers. Both TCR alpha and beta chains were sequenced, and tight co-correlation was observed between alpha and beta sequence abundances in each sample. The original methods were these. Decombinator V4 was used to annotate TCR sequences for V gene, J gene and CDR3. TCRs were defined as expanded if a significant change between any two time points was detected under a Poisson model with p below 0.0001. TCR abundances were normalised to the total number of TCRs sequenced per sample and expressed as counts per million. TRAV1-2 paired with TRAJ12, TRAJ20 or TRAJ33 defined MAIT TCRs, while TRAV10 paired with TRAJ18 defined iNKT TCRs. VDJdb, accessed on 1 November 2021, was searched for TCRs annotated for CMV, EBV and SARS-CoV-2, and TCRs annotated for more than one antigen were excluded. Using fastp trimming at Q25 and MiXCR clonotype assembly, TCRdb reanalyzed the public sequencing data and kept in-frame beta chains. Each CDR3 protein gets just one entry, which takes the most common genes and DNA from the rows behind it. The V and J calls, along with clone size, are taken from TCRdb and not from the paper's own processing. The sample yields approximately 77,000 distinct CDR3 sequences; roughly 5.3% were counted once. Around 7.5% of the sample is held by the ten biggest clonotypes.

This was a case-control study nested in a cohort of healthcare workers in London, UK, who had nasopharyngeal swab PCR tests and blood samples taken every week. Healthcare workers were recruited during the week of the UK lockdown, between 23 and 31 March 2020, and followed weekly for up to roughly 15 weeks. The chain uses TRBV27 and TRBJ2-7; TRBD2 might be the D gene, on 6 matching bases. This TCR was recovered from an adult who was a healthcare worker with PCR-confirmed SARS-CoV-2 infection or an uninfected control (not recorded which). Sample: whole blood, taken at baseline. The DNA is as follows: TGTGCCAGCAGTTTAGGGGGGTCCCCCTACGAGCAGTACTTC. The encoded protein is CASSLGGSPYEQYF.